This passage covers 14 T cell receptor beta chains from one sample sequenced in a study of blood T cell repertoires in COVID-19. This table comes from immunoSEQ multiplex PCR, and its TCRdb copy is limited to in-frame clones, with some not included. The table includes around 450,000 clones, less than 95% detected once. Source material: PBMCs or T cells enriched from blood (not recorded which). Every receptor here comes from a man between 18 and 29 years old who had recovered from COVID-19.

The chain recombines TRBV3-1 (or the pseudogene TRBV3-2) with TRBJ1-1; 7 nucleotides agree with TRBD1. This CDR3 spans 16 amino acids. Germline V gene sequence: CDR1 LGHDT, CDR2 YNNKEL (reference sequence). The junction had 11 bases not matched to a gene; V was cut back by 0 bases and J by 7 bases. CDR3: CASSQEGQAKVGEAFF. CDR3 coding DNA: TGTGCCAGCAGCCAAGAAGGACAGGCTAAGGTCGGTGAAGCTTTCTTT.

The genes are TRBV19 and TRBJ2-1; 8 bases map to TRBD2. The V and J ends lost 5 bases and 12 bases, in that order; junction bases with no gene match: 15. The CDR3 runs to 15 residues. Germline V gene sequence: CDR1 LNHDA, CDR2 SQIVND (reference sequence). CDR3 in DNA: TGTGCCAGTAGTTCGGGACTAGGGTTTATGCGTGGGCAGTTCTTC. It specifies CASSSGLGFMRGQFF.

This chain joins TRBV5-1 and TRBJ2-1; D may be TRBD1 (6 bases). The CDR3 contains 15 residues. V lost 7 bases and J 3 bases, leaving 17 bases between the germline ends. The germline CDR1 and CDR2 sequences are SGHRS and YFSETQ. The CDR3 bases are TGCGCCAGCCTCCGGGACACCTCCCTCTACAATGAGCAGTTCTTC. Translated, it gives CASLRDTSLYNEQFF.

The gene calls are TRBV6-1 and TRBJ1-1; 9 nucleotides line up with TRBD1. This CDR3 contains 15 residues. CDR1 and CDR2 from the germline V gene are MNHNS and SASEGT. J lost 4 bases, V lost 2 bases, and 5 bases had no gene match. DNA of the CDR3: TGTGCCAGCAGTGAACCGGGACAGGGTTCCACTGAAGCTTTCTTT. Protein: CASSEPGQGSTEAFF.

V is TRBV11-2 and J is TRBJ1-2; D uncertain. This CDR3 contains 14 residues. The V and J ends lost 0 bases and 7 bases respectively, with 12 bases between them. CDR1 is SGHAT, CDR2 FQNNGV, per germline. In DNA form, the CDR3 reads TGTGCCAGCAGCTTAGATCCCTACGAGTCTGGCTACACCTTC. This translates into CASSLDPYESGYTF.

This rearrangement joins TRBV3-1 (or the pseudogene TRBV3-2) to TRBJ2-1; TRBD2 aligns across 11 bases. Trimming at V came to 1 base and at J to 7 bases, leaving 3 bases not matched to a gene. This CDR3 is 15 amino acids long. Germline CDR1 is LGHDT and CDR2 is YNNKEL (reference sequence). CDR3 sequence: CASSQVAGGQNEQFF. For the CDR3, the DNA is TGTGCCAGCAGCCAAGTAGCGGGGGGGCAGAATGAGCAGTTCTTC.

This clone occurred once. The chain is built from TRBV29-1 and TRBJ1-2; TRBD1 matches 12 bases. Germline CDR1 reads SQVTM; CDR2 reads ANQGSEA. V dropped 7 bases and J dropped 7; count of bases not matched to a gene: 10. This CDR3 has 14 residues. The CDR3 DNA sequence: TGCAGCGCCATCCGAGGGGGACAGGGGGCTGGCTACACCTTC. As protein: CSAIRGGQGAGYTF.

The CDR3 loop is CASSSVRGGRAGELFF. CDR3 nucleotides: TGTGCCAGCAGCAGCGTTCGAGGAGGGAGGGCCGGGGAGCTGTTTTTT. The gene calls are TRBV11-2 and TRBJ2-2, with 7 bases aligning to TRBD2. The germline CDR1 and CDR2 sequences are SGHAT and FQNNGV. CDR3 size: 16 residues. Losses at the gene ends were 5 bases for V and 6 bases for J; bases not matched to a gene: 12. Full variable domain (rest looked up from reference TRBV11-2 and TRBJ2-2): EAGVAQSPRYKIIEKRQSVAFWCNPISGHATLYWYQQILGQGPKLLIQFQNNGVVDDSQLPKDRFSAERLKGVDSTLKIQPAKLEDSAVYLCASSSVRGGRAGELFFGEGSRLTVL.

The chain uses TRBV6-5 and TRBJ1-1; 9 bases are a match to TRBD1. J was trimmed by 6 bases and V by 8 bases; bases with no gene match: 7. The CDR3 has 13 amino acids. Germline V gene data show CDR1 as MNHEY and CDR2 as SVGAGI. CDR3 loop: CASCGTGRSEAFF. Here the CDR3 DNA reads TGTGCCAGCTGCGGGACAGGGAGATCTGAAGCTTTCTTT.

This clone appeared a single time. This sequence joins TRBV24-1 and TRBJ2-2; 8 positions agree with TRBD1. Germline V gene lookup returns CDR1 KGHDR and CDR2 SFDVKD. With V trimmed by 9 bases and J by 4 bases, 6 bases remained unmatched. This CDR3 is built from 14 residues. The DNA for the CDR3 is TGTGCCACCGCTGGACAGGGTGCCACCGGGGAGCTGTTTTTT. It translates to CATAGQGATGELFF.

The gene calls are TRBV2 and TRBJ2-1, with 7 positions matching TRBD1. Germline CDR1 SNHLY, CDR2 FYNNEI. V gave up 6 bases and J gave up 4 bases; unmatched junction bases: 12. CDR3 length: 16 residues. CDR3 in DNA: TGTGCCAGCAGCCTTGACAGGGATCCAGGGTACAATGAGCAGTTCTTC. Encoded protein: CASSLDRDPGYNEQFF. Full variable domain (rest looked up from reference TRBV2 and TRBJ2-1): EPEVTQTPSHQVTQMGQEVILRCVPISNHLYFYWYRQILGQKVEFLVSFYNNEISEKSEIFDDQFSVERPDGSNFTLKIRSTKLEDSAMYFCASSLDRDPGYNEQFFGPGTRLTVL.

This sequence joins TRBV10-1 and TRBJ2-7, with D possibly TRBD1 on 6 matching bases. V lost 6 bases, J lost 3 bases, and 12 bases lay in between. Germline V gene lookup returns CDR1 WNHNN and CDR2 SYGVQD (reference sequence). The CDR3 is 13 residues long. CDR3 residues: CASSFSRGYEQYF. CDR3 in DNA: TGCGCCAGCAGCTTCTCCAGGGGCTACGAGCAGTACTTC.

V and J are TRBV19 and TRBJ1-2, with TRBD1 identical over 10 bases. Losses at the gene ends were 6 bases for V and 6 bases for J; bases not matched to a gene: 7. The length of the CDR3 is 14 residues. The germline CDR1 and CDR2 sequences are LNHDA and SQIVND (reference sequence). The CDR3 loop reads CASSSRQGADGYTF. DNA of the CDR3: TGTGCCAGTAGCAGTAGACAGGGGGCGGATGGCTACACCTTC.

The CDR3 sequence is CASSEATGASSYNSPLHF. The CDR3 nucleotides are TGTGCCAGCAGTGAAGCGACAGGCGCCAGCTCCTATAATTCACCCCTCCACTTT. The chain has TRBV6-1 and TRBJ1-6, with D possibly being TRBD1 (6 bases). The CDR3 runs to 18 residues. V lost 0 bases and J 0 bases, leaving 12 bases between the germline ends. Germline CDR1 reads MNHNS; CDR2 reads SASEGT.